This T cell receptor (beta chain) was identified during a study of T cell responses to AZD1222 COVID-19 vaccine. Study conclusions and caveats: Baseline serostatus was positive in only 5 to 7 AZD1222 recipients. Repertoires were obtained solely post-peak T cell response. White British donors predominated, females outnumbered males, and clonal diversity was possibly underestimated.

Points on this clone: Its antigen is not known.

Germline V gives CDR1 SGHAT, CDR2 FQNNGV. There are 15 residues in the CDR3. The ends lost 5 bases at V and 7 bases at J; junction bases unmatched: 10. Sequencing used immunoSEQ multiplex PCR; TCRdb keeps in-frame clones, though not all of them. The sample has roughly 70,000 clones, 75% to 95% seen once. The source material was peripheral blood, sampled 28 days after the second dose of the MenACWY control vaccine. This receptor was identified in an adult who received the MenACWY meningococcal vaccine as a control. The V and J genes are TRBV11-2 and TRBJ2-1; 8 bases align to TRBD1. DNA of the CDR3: TGTGCCAGCAGCATCGCCCGGACAGGGCTGAATGAGCAGTTCTTC. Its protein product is CASSIARTGLNEQFF.